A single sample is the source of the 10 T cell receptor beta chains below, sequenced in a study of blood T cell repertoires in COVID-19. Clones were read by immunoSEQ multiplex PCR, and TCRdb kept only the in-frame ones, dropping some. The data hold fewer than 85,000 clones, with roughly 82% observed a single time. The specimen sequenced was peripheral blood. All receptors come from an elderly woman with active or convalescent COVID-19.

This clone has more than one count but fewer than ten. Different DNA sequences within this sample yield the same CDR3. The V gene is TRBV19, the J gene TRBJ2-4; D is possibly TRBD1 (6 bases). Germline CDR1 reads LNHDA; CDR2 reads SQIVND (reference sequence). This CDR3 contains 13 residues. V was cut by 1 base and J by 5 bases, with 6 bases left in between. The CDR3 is CASSIGQENIQYF. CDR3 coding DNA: TGTGCCAGTAGTATAGGACAGGAAAACATTCAGTACTTC.

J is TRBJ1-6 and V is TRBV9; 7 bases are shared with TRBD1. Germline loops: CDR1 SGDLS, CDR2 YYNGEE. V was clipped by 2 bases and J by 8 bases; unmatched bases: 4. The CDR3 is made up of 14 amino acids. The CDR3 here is CASSVGQADSPLHF. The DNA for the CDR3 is TGTGCCAGCAGCGTTGGACAGGCGGATTCACCCCTCCACTTT.

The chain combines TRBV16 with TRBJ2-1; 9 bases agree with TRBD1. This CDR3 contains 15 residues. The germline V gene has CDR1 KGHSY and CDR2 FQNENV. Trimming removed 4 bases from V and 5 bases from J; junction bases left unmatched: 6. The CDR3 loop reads CASSRDRVGNNEQFF. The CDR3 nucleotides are TGTGCCAGCAGCCGGGACAGGGTCGGGAACAATGAGCAGTTCTTC.

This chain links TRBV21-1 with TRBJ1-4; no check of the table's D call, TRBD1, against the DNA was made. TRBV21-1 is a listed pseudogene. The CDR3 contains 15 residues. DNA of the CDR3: TGTGCCAGCAGCAAAGAGGGACAGGCGAATGAAAAACTGTTTTTT. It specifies CASSKEGQANEKLFF.

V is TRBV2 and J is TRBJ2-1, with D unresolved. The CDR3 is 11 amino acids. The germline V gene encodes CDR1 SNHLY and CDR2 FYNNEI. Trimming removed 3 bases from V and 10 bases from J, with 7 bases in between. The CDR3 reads CASSDGREQFF. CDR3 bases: TGTGCCAGCAGTGATGGTAGAGAGCAGTTCTTC.

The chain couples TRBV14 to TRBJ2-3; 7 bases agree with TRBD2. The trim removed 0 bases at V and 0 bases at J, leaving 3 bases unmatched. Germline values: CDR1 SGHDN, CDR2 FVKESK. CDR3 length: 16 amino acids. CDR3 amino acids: CASSQDLGGSTDTQYF. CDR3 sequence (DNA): TGTGCCAGCAGCCAAGATCTGGGGGGGAGCACAGATACGCAGTATTTT.

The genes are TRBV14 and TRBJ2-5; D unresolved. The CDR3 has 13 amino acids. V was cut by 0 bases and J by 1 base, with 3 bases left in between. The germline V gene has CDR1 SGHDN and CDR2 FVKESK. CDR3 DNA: TGTGCCAGCAGCCAAGAACTCCAAGAGACCCAGTACTTC. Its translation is CASSQELQETQYF.

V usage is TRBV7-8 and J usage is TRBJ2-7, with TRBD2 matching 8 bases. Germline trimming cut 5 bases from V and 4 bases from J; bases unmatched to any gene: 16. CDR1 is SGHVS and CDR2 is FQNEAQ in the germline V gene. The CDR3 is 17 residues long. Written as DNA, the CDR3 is TGTGCCAGCAGCGACTCCCCGGGAGGGGCGGCCTTTTACGAGCAGTACTTC. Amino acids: CASSDSPGGAAFYEQYF.

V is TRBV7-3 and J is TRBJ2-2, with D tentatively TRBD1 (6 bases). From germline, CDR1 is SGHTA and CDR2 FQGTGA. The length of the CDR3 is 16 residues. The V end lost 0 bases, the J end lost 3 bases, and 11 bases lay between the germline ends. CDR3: CASSLTGDIYTGELFF. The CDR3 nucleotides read TGTGCCAGCAGCTTAACAGGGGACATCTACACCGGGGAGCTGTTTTTT.

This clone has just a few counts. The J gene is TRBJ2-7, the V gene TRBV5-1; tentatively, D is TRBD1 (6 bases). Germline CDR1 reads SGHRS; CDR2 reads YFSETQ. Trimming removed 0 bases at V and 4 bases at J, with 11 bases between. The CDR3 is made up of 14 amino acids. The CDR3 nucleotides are TGCGCCAGCAGCTTGGATACAGGGAATTACGAGCAGTACTTC. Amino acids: CASSLDTGNYEQYF.